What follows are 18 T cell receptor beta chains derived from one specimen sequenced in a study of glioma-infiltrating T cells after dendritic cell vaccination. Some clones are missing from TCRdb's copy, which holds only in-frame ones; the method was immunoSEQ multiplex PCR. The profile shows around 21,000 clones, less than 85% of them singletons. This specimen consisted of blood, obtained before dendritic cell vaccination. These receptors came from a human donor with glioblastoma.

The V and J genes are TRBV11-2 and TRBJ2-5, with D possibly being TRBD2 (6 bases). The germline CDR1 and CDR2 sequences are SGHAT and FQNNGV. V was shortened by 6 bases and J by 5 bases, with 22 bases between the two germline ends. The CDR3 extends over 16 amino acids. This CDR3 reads CASRQPTGVNSETQYF. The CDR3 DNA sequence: TGTGCCAGCAGACAACCTACGGGGGTAAATAGCGAGACCCAGTACTTC.

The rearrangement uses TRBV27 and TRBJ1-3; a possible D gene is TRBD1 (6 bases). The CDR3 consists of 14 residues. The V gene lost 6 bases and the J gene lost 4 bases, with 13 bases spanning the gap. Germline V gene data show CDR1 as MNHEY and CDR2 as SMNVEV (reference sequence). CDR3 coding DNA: TGTGCCAGCAGGCGCAGGGGTGGAGGAAACACCATATATTTT. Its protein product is CASRRRGGGNTIYF.

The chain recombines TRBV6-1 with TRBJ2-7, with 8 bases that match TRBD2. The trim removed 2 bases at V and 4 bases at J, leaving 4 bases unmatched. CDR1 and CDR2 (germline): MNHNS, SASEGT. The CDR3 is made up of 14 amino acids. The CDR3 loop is CASSEPGGIYEQYF. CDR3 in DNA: TGTGCCAGCAGTGAACCGGGAGGGATATACGAGCAGTACTTC.

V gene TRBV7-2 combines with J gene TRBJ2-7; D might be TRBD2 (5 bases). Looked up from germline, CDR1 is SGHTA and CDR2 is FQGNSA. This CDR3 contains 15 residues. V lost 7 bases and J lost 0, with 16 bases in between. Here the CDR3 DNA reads TGTGCCAGCAAACTCCTCCCCCTAGCCTCCTACGAGCAGTACTTC. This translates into CASKLLPLASYEQYF.

Here the CDR3 DNA reads TGCGCCAGCAGTGAGTCTCTTAGCGGGAGTCCTTACGAGCAGTACTTC. Protein sequence: CASSESLSGSPYEQYF. This rearrangement joins TRBV10-2 to TRBJ2-7, with TRBD2 matching 9 bases. The CDR3 has 16 amino acids. Trimming took 0 bases from V and 4 from J; bases not matched to a gene: 7. Germline-derived CDR1 and CDR2 are WSHSY and SAAADI.

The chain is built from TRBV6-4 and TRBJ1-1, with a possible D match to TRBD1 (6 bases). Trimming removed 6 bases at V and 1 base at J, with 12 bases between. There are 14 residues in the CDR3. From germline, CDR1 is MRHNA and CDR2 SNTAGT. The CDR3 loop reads CASRTGHRNTEAFF. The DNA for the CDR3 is TGTGCCAGCAGGACGGGACACCGGAACACTGAAGCTTTCTTT.

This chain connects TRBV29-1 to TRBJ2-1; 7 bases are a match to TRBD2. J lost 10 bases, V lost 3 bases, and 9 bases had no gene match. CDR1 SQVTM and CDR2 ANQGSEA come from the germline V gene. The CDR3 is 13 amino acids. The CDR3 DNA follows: TGCAGCGTTGATTGGGAGGGAGTTTGGGAGCAGTTCTTC. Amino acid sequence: CSVDWEGVWEQFF.

The DNA of the CDR3 is TGTGCCAGCAGCCCTATGATGGGGAGGAACTACAATGAGCAGTTCTTC. It is translated as CASSPMMGRNYNEQFF. The chain combines TRBV7-9 with TRBJ2-1; tentatively, D is TRBD2 (6 bases). Germline loops: CDR1 SEHNR, CDR2 FQNEAQ (reference sequence). The CDR3 totals 16 residues. V gave up 5 bases and J gave up 3 bases, with 17 bases separating them.

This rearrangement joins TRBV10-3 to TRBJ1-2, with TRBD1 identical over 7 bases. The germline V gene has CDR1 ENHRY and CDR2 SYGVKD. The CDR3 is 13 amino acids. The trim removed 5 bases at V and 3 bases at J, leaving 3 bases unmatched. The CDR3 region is CAISPGQHYGYTF. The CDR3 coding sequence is TGTGCCATCAGTCCGGGACAGCACTATGGCTACACCTTC.

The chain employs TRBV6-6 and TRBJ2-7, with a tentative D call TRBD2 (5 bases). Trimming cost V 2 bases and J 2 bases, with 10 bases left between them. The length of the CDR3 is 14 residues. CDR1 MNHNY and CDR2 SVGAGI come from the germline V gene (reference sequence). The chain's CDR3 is CASSYAQTTYEQYF. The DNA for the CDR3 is TGTGCCAGCAGTTACGCCCAGACTACCTACGAGCAGTACTTC.

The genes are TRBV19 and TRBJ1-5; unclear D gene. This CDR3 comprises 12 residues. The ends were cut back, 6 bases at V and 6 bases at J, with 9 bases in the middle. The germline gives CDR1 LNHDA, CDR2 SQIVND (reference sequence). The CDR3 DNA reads TGTGCCAGTAGGGCCCCCAGTCAGCCCCAGCATTTT. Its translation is CASRAPSQPQHF. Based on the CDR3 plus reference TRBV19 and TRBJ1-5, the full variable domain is DGGITQSPKYLFRKEGQNVTLSCEQNLNHDAMYWYRQDPGQGLRLIYYSQIVNDFQKGDIAEGYSVSREKKESFPLTVTSAQKNPTAFYLCASRAPSQPQHFGDGTRLSIL.

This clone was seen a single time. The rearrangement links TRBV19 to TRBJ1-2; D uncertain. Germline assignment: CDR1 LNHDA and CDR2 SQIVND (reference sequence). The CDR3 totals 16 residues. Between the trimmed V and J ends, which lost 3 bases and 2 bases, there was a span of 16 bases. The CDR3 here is CASSIWQAPQNYGYTF. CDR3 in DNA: TGTGCCAGTAGTATCTGGCAGGCCCCCCAAAACTATGGCTACACCTTC.

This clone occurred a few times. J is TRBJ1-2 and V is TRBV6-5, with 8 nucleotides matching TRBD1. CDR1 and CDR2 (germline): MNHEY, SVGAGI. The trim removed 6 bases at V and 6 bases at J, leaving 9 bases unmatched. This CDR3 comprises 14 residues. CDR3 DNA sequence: TGTGCCAGCAGCCCCCCGGGACAGGCAAATGGCTACACCTTC. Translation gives CASSPPGQANGYTF.

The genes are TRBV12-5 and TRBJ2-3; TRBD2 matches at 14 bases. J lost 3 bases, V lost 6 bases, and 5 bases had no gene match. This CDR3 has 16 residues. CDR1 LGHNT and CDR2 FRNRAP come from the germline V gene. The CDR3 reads CASGKGLAGATDTQYF. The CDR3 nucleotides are TGTGCTAGTGGGAAGGGACTAGCGGGAGCAACAGATACGCAGTATTTT.

The CDR3 loop is CASSLDLFRNTEAFF. Written as DNA, the CDR3 is TGTGCCAGCAGCTTGGACCTATTTAGGAACACTGAAGCTTTCTTT. The chain is built from TRBV5-6 and TRBJ1-1; D remains ambiguous. Per germline, CDR1 SGHDT and CDR2 YYEEEE. The ends were cut back, 0 bases at V and 1 base at J, with 10 bases in the middle. This CDR3 spans 15 amino acids.

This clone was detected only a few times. The CDR3 reads CAWREKGYSGANVLTF. The CDR3 DNA reads as TGTGCCTGGAGGGAAAAGGGGTACTCTGGGGCCAACGTCCTGACTTTC. This chain links TRBV30 with TRBJ2-6; the D gene is possibly TRBD1 (5 bases). Germline CDR1 reads GTSNPN; CDR2 reads SVGIG (reference sequence). The CDR3 has 16 residues. Trimming left V 3 bases short and J 0 bases short, with 12 bases between.

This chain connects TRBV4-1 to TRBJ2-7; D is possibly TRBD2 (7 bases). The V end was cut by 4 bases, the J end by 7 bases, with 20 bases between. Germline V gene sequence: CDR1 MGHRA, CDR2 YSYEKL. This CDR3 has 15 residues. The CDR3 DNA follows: TGCGCCAGCAGCCCGGGCGTGGGGGGGCGTTATGAGCAGTACTTC. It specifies CASSPGVGGRYEQYF.

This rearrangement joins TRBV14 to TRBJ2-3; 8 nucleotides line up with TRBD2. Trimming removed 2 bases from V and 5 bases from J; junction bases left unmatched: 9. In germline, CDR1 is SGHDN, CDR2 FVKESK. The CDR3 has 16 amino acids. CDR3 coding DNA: TGTGCCAGCAGCCAAAGAGGAGCGGGAGCAGGAGATACGCAGTATTTT. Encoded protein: CASSQRGAGAGDTQYF.